A single sample gave rise to the 31 T cell receptor beta chains below, sequenced in a study of human T cells and chemical hapten exposure. A single record per CDR3 protein comes from TCRdb applying MiXCR to the RACE reads. The profile shows around 260,000 distinct CDR3 sequences, approximately 8.6% of them singletons. Time point of the sample: pre-sensitization, week 0. Treatment noted: therapeutic diphenylcyclopropenone sensitization with weekly scalp DPC. The sample in question was whole blood, obtained in connection with sensitization to the hapten diphenylcyclopropenone (DPC). These receptors all stem from a woman aged 40 to 49 with alopecia areata. Some clones in this sample may be carry-over from other donors' samples.

This clonotype occurred many times. This chain connects TRBV6-2 or TRBV6-3 to TRBJ2-3; 10 bases match TRBD1. The CDR3 loop spans 14 amino acids. The V and J ends lost 5 bases and 6 bases, in that order; junction bases with no gene match: 5. In germline, CDR1 is MNHEY, CDR2 SVGEGT. This chain's CDR3 is CASSRQGASDTQYF. The DNA for the CDR3 is TGTGCCAGCAGTCGACAGGGGGCTTCGGATACGCAGTATTTT.

This chain uses TRBV29-1 with TRBJ2-5; 7 bases line up with TRBD2. Trimming at V came to 1 base and at J to 5 bases, leaving 7 bases not matched to a gene. The CDR3 is made up of 14 amino acids. The germline V gene has CDR1 SQVTM and CDR2 ANQGSEA. CDR3 sequence: CSVEAREGLETQYF. CDR3 sequence (DNA): TGCAGCGTTGAAGCCAGGGAGGGATTGGAGACCCAGTACTTC.

The chain is built from TRBV7-9 and TRBJ2-7; 10 bases match TRBD1. The V and J ends lost 4 bases and 1 base, in that order; junction bases with no gene match: 7. Germline CDR1 reads SEHNR; CDR2 reads FQNEAQ (reference sequence). The CDR3 spans 16 residues. This CDR3 reads CASSYPSGQGSYEQYF. As DNA, the CDR3 is TGTGCCAGCAGCTACCCATCGGGACAGGGGTCCTACGAGCAGTACTTC. Together with reference TRBV7-9 and TRBJ2-7, the CDR3 gives the full variable domain: DTGVSQNPRHKITKRGQNVTFRCDPISEHNRLYWYRQTLGQGPEFLTYFQNEAQLEKSRLLSDRFSAERPKGSFSTLEIQRTEQGDSAMYLCASSYPSGQGSYEQYFGPGTRLTVT.

This clonotype was seen a handful of times. This chain links TRBV20-1 with TRBJ1-5; 8 bases match TRBD1. The CDR3 runs to 17 residues. The trim removed 6 bases at V and 0 bases at J, leaving 13 bases unmatched. Germline CDR1 and CDR2: DFQATT and SNEGSKA (reference sequence). The CDR3 region is CSAPRRQGAVSNQPQHF. CDR3 sequence (DNA): TGCAGTGCACCAAGAAGGCAGGGGGCCGTTAGCAATCAGCCCCAGCATTTT.

This rearrangement joins TRBV4-1 to TRBJ1-1; 7 bases are a match to TRBD1. The CDR3 totals 16 residues. Germline V gives CDR1 MGHRA, CDR2 YSYEKL. Trimming took 0 bases from V and 0 from J; bases not matched to a gene: 4. Here the CDR3 DNA reads TGCGCCAGCAGCCAAGATTGGGGACAGTTGAACACTGAAGCTTTCTTT. It specifies CASSQDWGQLNTEAFF.

This clonotype was detected only a few times. The chain uses TRBV5-1 and TRBJ2-1; no definite D call. The germline CDR1 and CDR2 sequences are SGHRS and YFSETQ. Trimming shortened V by 2 bases and J by 9 bases, and 6 bases separated the two germline ends. The CDR3 runs 11 residues. The CDR3 here is CASSFSTEQFF. The CDR3 DNA reads as TGCGCCAGCAGCTTCTCTACTGAGCAGTTCTTC.

CDR3 sequence: CASSLLGQFMNTEAFF. The CDR3 DNA is TGTGCCAGCAGCTTACTGGGACAGTTTATGAACACTGAAGCTTTCTTT. The chain combines TRBV7-2 with TRBJ1-1, with 7 bases matching TRBD1. From germline, CDR1 is SGHTA and CDR2 FQGNSA. This CDR3 comprises 16 residues. Trimming removed 2 bases from V and 0 bases from J; junction bases left unmatched: 6.

V and J are TRBV10-3 and TRBJ2-1; 7 nucleotides agree with TRBD2. The CDR3 is 13 amino acids. Trimming at V came to 7 bases and at J to 10 bases, leaving 10 bases not matched to a gene. In germline, CDR1 is ENHRY, CDR2 SYGVKD. This chain's CDR3 is CAITSGILSEQFF. Written as DNA, the CDR3 is TGTGCCATCACAAGCGGGATTTTGTCCGAGCAGTTCTTC.

This clonotype was counted a single time. The V and J genes are TRBV4-1 and TRBJ2-2; D might be TRBD1 (6 bases). The V end was cut by 3 bases, the J end by 4 bases, with 18 bases between. CDR3 size: 17 residues. The germline CDR1 and CDR2 sequences are MGHRA and YSYEKL. CDR3 nucleotide sequence: TGCGCCAGCAGCCAGGGCCCCGCGGCAGGGGTCACCGGGGAGCTGTTTTTT. Translation gives CASSQGPAAGVTGELFF.

Only a few counts were recorded for this clonotype. V and J are TRBV29-1 and TRBJ1-2; D is unclear. The CDR3 has 11 amino acids. Germline CDR1 reads SQVTM; CDR2 reads ANQGSEA. Trimming shortened V by 4 bases and J by 6 bases, and 9 bases separated the two germline ends. This chain's CDR3 is CSVGGRDGYTF. CDR3 bases: TGCAGCGTTGGTGGGAGGGATGGCTACACCTTC.

This clonotype has a count of ten or more. The CDR3 nucleotides are TGTGCCAGCAGCCTCACAACCCTCAGGGGGACCAACAATGAGCAGTTCTTC. Residues: CASSLTTLRGTNNEQFF. This rearrangement joins TRBV4-2 to TRBJ2-1; 7 nucleotides align to TRBD1. The CDR3 spans 17 residues. Trimming removed 4 bases from V and 5 bases from J; junction bases left unmatched: 14. Germline V CDR1 and CDR2: LGHNA, YNFKEQ.

There are a few counts of this clonotype. The genes are TRBV2 and TRBJ1-2; D uncertain. The CDR3 consists of 11 residues. The V gene lost 5 bases and the J gene lost 6 bases, with 7 bases spanning the gap. Germline lookup yields CDR1 SNHLY and CDR2 FYNNEI. This CDR3 reads CASSLPNGYTF. Here the CDR3 DNA reads TGTGCCAGCAGTTTGCCTAATGGCTACACCTTC.

The chain's CDR3 is CSVGYGGGETQYF. For the CDR3, the DNA is TGCAGCGTTGGGTACGGAGGTGGGGAGACCCAGTACTTC. The chain couples TRBV29-1 to TRBJ2-5; possible D gene TRBD2, 5 bases. CDR3 length: 13 amino acids. The germline V gene encodes CDR1 SQVTM and CDR2 ANQGSEA. V gave up 4 bases and J gave up 5 bases, with 14 bases separating them.

This clonotype was counted between two and nine times. This rearrangement joins TRBV7-9 to TRBJ2-4, with 10 bases fitting TRBD2. This CDR3 spans 14 amino acids. V shed 4 bases and J 7 bases; nucleotides not matched to a gene: 4. CDR1 and CDR2 (germline): SEHNR, FQNEAQ (reference sequence). The CDR3 sequence is CASSSLAGENIQYF. DNA of the CDR3: TGTGCCAGCAGCTCGCTAGCGGGAGAGAACATTCAGTACTTC.

The sample holds a few counts of this clonotype. The CDR3 sequence is CSFGQGSNTGELFF. Here the CDR3 DNA reads TGCAGCTTCGGACAGGGGTCGAACACCGGGGAGCTGTTTTTT. The rearrangement links TRBV29-1 to TRBJ2-2; 9 bases match TRBD1. The CDR3 loop spans 14 amino acids. Germline V gene sequence: CDR1 SQVTM, CDR2 ANQGSEA. After removal of 8 bases from V and 0 bases from J, the junction contained 4 bases not matched to a gene.

This clonotype was picked up a small number of times. The chain carries TRBV10-3 and TRBJ1-2; 8 bases agree with TRBD1. Germline lookup yields CDR1 ENHRY and CDR2 SYGVKD. This CDR3 is 16 amino acids long. V was pared by 5 bases and J by 2 bases, with 10 bases of the junction left unmatched. CDR3 loop: CAISRQGAGENYGYTF. Here the CDR3 DNA reads TGTGCCATCAGTCGGCAGGGGGCGGGTGAAAACTATGGCTACACCTTC.

In its sample, this clonotype was seen many times. As DNA, the CDR3 is TGTGCCAGCAGTTACTCCGGGACTAGCGGCCAAGAGACCCAGTACTTC. Its protein is CASSYSGTSGQETQYF. The V call is TRBV6-5, the J call TRBJ2-5, with 11 bases aligning to TRBD2. The germline V gene encodes CDR1 MNHEY and CDR2 SVGAGI. CDR3 size: 16 residues. V lost 0 bases and J lost 1; bases outside the gene matches: 1.

Many counts were recorded for this clonotype. The V gene is TRBV6-2 or TRBV6-3, the J gene TRBJ1-5; the match to TRBD1 covers 8 bases. Germline loops: CDR1 MNHEY, CDR2 SVGEGT. The CDR3 covers 14 residues. Germline trimming cut 6 bases from V and 7 bases from J; bases unmatched to any gene: 8. This chain's CDR3 is CASRQTGVLQPQHF. In nucleotides, the CDR3 is TGTGCCAGCAGGCAGACAGGGGTTCTCCAGCCCCAGCATTTT.

The chain recombines TRBV4-3 with TRBJ2-1; TRBD2 agrees at 7 bases. Germline lookup yields CDR1 LGHNA and CDR2 YSLEER. This CDR3 is built from 14 residues. Unmatched junction bases numbered 3, after V lost 3 bases and J lost 4 bases. This CDR3 reads CASSHSGLYNEQFF. In nucleotides, the CDR3 is TGCGCCAGCAGCCATAGCGGGTTATACAATGAGCAGTTCTTC.

The table lists this clonotype with a few counts. The genes are TRBV5-1 and TRBJ2-5; D gene uncertain. V lost 4 bases and J lost 4, with 11 bases in between. The CDR3 consists of 13 residues. Germline lookup yields CDR1 SGHRS and CDR2 YFSETQ. Here the CDR3 DNA reads TGCGCCAGCAGCACCCCCTCGGCAGAGACCCAGTACTTC. Translated, it gives CASSTPSAETQYF.

This clonotype appeared many times. The V and J genes are TRBV5-1 and TRBJ2-3, with a weak D call TRBD2 (5 bases). CDR3 size: 14 residues. CDR1 SGHRS and CDR2 YFSETQ come from the germline V gene. Trimming removed 0 bases from V and 7 bases from J, with 12 bases in between. CDR3: CASSLEASWNTQYF. Here the CDR3 DNA reads TGCGCCAGCAGCTTGGAGGCTAGCTGGAATACGCAGTATTTT. The full variable domain, rest sourced from reference TRBV5-1 and TRBJ2-3, is KAGVTQTPRYLIKTRGQQVTLSCSPISGHRSVSWYQQTPGQGLQFLFEYFSETQRNKGNFPGRFSGRQFSNSRSEMNVSTLELGDSALYLCASSLEASWNTQYFGPGTRLTVL.

The chain combines TRBV6-2 or TRBV6-3 with TRBJ1-2, with D unclear. Trimming removed 0 bases at V and 0 bases at J, with 14 bases between. The CDR3 loop spans 17 amino acids. The V gene's germline CDR1 is MNHEY and CDR2 SVGEGT. The CDR3 coding sequence is TGTGCCAGCAGTTACTCGACCCGGGGATCATCTAACTATGGCTACACCTTC. Its protein product is CASSYSTRGSSNYGYTF.

This clonotype was seen a handful of times. The V gene is TRBV6-5, the J gene TRBJ1-2; D unclear. Germline loops: CDR1 MNHEY, CDR2 SVGAGI. The length of the CDR3 is 14 residues. Trimming shortened V by 6 bases and J by 0 bases, and 11 bases separated the two germline ends. CDR3 in DNA: TGTGCCAGCAGAGGGCAGGAAACTAACTATGGCTACACCTTC. It specifies CASRGQETNYGYTF.

This clonotype has just a few counts. V is TRBV28 and J is TRBJ2-2; D may be TRBD1 or TRBD2 (6 bases each). The V and J ends lost 8 bases and 6 bases respectively, with 13 bases between them. This CDR3 contains 13 residues. In germline, CDR1 is MDHEN, CDR2 SYDVKM. This CDR3 reads CASLNRGPGELFF. The DNA for the CDR3 is TGTGCCAGCCTTAATCGGGGGCCCGGGGAGCTGTTTTTT.

This chain links TRBV11-2 with TRBJ2-1, with 7 positions matching TRBD1. Trimming cost V 3 bases and J 1 base; bases outside gene matches: 6. Germline values: CDR1 SGHAT, CDR2 FQNNGV. CDR3 length: 16 amino acids. The CDR3 here is CASSFLPGQSYNEQFF. In DNA, the CDR3 is TGTGCCAGCAGCTTCCTACCGGGACAGTCCTACAATGAGCAGTTCTTC.

This chain links TRBV4-2 with TRBJ2-3, with TRBD2 identical over 9 bases. Germline V CDR1 and CDR2: LGHNA, YNFKEQ. After removal of 3 bases from V and 7 bases from J, the junction contained 14 bases not matched to a gene. There are 17 residues in the CDR3. The CDR3 region is CASSQDPGLALSYTQYF. CDR3 nucleotide sequence: TGTGCCAGCAGCCAGGATCCGGGACTAGCCCTTTCCTATACGCAGTATTTT.

This clonotype was picked up a small number of times. The genes are TRBV29-1 and TRBJ1-1; D remains ambiguous. V dropped 3 bases and J dropped 4 bases, with 9 bases sitting between them. The length of the CDR3 is 12 residues. In germline, CDR1 is SQVTM, CDR2 ANQGSEA. The CDR3 protein is CSVDSAATEAFF. The CDR3, as DNA: TGCAGCGTTGACTCCGCAGCCACTGAAGCTTTCTTT.

The V gene is TRBV4-1, the J gene TRBJ2-2; D is unclear. The ends were cut back, 0 bases at V and 0 bases at J, with 8 bases in the middle. The CDR3 totals 16 residues. Germline V gene data show CDR1 as MGHRA and CDR2 as YSYEKL. This CDR3 reads CASSQEGPSNTGELFF. CDR3 coding DNA: TGCGCCAGCAGCCAAGAGGGCCCTTCGAACACCGGGGAGCTGTTTTTT.

The V and J genes are TRBV7-9 and TRBJ2-1; D gene uncertain. Germline CDR1 is SEHNR and CDR2 is FQNEAQ (reference sequence). This CDR3 region has 13 residues. V lost 5 bases and J lost 5, with 10 bases in between. The CDR3 loop reads CASSPDPNNEQFF. Here the CDR3 DNA reads TGTGCCAGCAGCCCCGACCCCAACAATGAGCAGTTCTTC.

At least ten counts were recorded for this clonotype. The chain links TRBV5-1 to TRBJ2-4; tentatively, D is TRBD1 (5 bases). The CDR3 runs to 15 residues. The V and J ends lost 0 bases and 2 bases respectively, with 9 bases between them. CDR1 is SGHRS and CDR2 is YFSETQ in the germline V gene. Here the CDR3 DNA reads TGCGCCAGCAGCTTGGTCCAGGGTTCCAAAAACATTCAGTACTTC. Translated: CASSLVQGSKNIQYF.

There are a few counts of this clonotype. CDR3 sequence (DNA): TGTGCCAGCACCTATACCCTAGCGGGAGAGACCCAGTACTTC. Translation: CASTYTLAGETQYF. The V gene is TRBV6-5, the J gene TRBJ2-5; 8 positions match TRBD2. V trimming: 7 bases; J trimming: 4 bases; junction bases outside the gene matches: 8. Looked up from germline, CDR1 is MNHEY and CDR2 is SVGAGI. This CDR3 comprises 14 residues.